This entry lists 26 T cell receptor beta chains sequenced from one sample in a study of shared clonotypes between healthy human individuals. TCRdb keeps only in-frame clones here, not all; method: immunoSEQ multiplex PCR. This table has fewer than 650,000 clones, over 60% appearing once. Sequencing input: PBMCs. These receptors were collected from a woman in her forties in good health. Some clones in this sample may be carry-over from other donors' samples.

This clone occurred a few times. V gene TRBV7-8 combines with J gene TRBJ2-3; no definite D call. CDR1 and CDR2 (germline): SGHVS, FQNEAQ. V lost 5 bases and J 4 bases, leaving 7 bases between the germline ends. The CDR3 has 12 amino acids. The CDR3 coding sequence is TGTGCCAGCAGCCACGGGTCAGATACGCAGTATTTT. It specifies CASSHGSDTQYF.

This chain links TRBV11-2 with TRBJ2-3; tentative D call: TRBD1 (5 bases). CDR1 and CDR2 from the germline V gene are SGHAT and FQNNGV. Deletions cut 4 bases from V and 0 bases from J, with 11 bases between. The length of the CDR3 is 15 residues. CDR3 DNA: TGTGCCAGCAGCTCCGGACAACTAAGCACAGATACGCAGTATTTT. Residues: CASSSGQLSTDTQYF.

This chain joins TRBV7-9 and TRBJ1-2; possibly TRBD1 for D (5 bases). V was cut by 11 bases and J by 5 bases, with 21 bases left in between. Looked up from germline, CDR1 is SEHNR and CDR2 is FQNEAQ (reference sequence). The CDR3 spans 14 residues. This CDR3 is CASSPTGGVYGYTF. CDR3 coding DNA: TGTGCCTCGTCCCCAACGGGGGGAGTATATGGCTACACCTTC.

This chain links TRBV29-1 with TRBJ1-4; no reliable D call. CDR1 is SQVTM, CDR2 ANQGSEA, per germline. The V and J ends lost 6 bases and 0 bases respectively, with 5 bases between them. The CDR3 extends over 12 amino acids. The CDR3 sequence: CSVATTNEKLFF. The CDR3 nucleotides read TGCAGCGTCGCAACAACTAATGAAAAACTGTTTTTT.

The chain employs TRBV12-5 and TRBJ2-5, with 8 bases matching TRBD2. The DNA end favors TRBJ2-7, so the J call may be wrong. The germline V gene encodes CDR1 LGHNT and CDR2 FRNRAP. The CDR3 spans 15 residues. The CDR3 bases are TGTGCTAGTGGTTTGGCAGGGACTAGCTCCTACGAGCAGTACTTC. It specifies CASGLAGTSSYEQYF.

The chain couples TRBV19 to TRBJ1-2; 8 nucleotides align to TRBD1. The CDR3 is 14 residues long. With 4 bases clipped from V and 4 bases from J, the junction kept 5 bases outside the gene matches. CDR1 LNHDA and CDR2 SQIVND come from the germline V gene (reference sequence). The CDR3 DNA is TGTGCCAGTAGTACTGACAGGGGAGGCTATGGCTACACCTTC. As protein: CASSTDRGGYGYTF.

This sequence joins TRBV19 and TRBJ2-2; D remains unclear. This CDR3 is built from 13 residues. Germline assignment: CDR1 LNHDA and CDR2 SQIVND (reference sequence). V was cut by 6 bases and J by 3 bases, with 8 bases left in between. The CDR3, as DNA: TGTGCCAGTAGGTTTCTTTACACCGGGGAGCTGTTTTTT. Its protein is CASRFLYTGELFF.

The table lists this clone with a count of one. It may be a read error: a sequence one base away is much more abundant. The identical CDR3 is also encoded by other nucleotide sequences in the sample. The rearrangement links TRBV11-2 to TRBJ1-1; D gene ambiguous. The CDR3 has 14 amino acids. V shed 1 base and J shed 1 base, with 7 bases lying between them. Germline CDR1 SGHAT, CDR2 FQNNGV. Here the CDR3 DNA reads TGTGCCAGCAGCTTAGGGCAGGCGAACACTGAAGCTTTCTTT. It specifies CASSLGQANTEAFF.

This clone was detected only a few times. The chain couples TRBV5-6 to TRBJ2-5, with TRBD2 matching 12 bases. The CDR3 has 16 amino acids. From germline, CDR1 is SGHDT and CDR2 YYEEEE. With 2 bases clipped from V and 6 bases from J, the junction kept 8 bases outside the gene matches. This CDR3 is CASSFFGTSGLQTQYF. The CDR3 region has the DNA TGTGCCAGCAGCTTTTTCGGGACTAGCGGGCTTCAGACCCAGTACTTC.

The CDR3 loop is CASSRTGLHEQYF. CDR3 DNA: TGTGCCAGCAGCCGAACAGGGCTCCACGAGCAGTACTTC. This sequence joins TRBV28 and TRBJ2-7, with D possibly TRBD1 on 6 matching bases. The CDR3 contains 13 residues. Trimming stripped 6 bases from V and 5 bases from J, with 14 bases between. Germline V lookup: CDR1 MDHEN, CDR2 SYDVKM.

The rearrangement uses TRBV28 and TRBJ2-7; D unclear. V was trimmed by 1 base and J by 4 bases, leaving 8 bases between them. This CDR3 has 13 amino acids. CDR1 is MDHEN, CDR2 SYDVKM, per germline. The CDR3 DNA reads TGTGCCAGCAGTTTATTGCAGCCATACGAGCAGTACTTC. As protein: CASSLLQPYEQYF. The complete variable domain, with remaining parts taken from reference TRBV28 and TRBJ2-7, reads DVKVTQSSRYLVKRTGEKVFLECVQDMDHENMFWYRQDPGLGLRLIYFSYDVKMKEKGDIPEGYSVSREKKERFSLILESASTNQTSMYLCASSLLQPYEQYFGPGTRLTVT.

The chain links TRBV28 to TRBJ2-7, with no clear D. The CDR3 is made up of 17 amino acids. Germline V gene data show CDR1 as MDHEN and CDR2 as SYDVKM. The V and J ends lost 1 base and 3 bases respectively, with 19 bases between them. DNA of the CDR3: TGTGCCAGCAGTTTATTGCAGTTAGGGCTGTCCGACTACGAGCAGTACTTC. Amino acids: CASSLLQLGLSDYEQYF.

The CDR3 nucleotides read TGTGCCAGCAGCAAAACAGGGAACTGGAATGAAAAACTGTTTTTT. Its translation: CASSKTGNWNEKLFF. The rearrangement links TRBV6-5 to TRBJ1-4, with D possibly being TRBD1 (6 bases). The germline V gene encodes CDR1 MNHEY and CDR2 SVGAGI. CDR3 length: 15 amino acids. V lost 6 bases and J lost 5, with 16 bases in between.

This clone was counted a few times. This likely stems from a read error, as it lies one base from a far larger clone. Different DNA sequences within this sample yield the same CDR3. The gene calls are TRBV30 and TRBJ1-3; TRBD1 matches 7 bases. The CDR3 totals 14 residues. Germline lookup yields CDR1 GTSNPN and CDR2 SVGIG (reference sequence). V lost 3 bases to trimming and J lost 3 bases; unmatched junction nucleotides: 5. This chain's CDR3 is CAWRSQGFGNTIYF. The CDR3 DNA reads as TGTGCCTGGAGATCACAGGGGTTTGGAAACACCATATATTTT.

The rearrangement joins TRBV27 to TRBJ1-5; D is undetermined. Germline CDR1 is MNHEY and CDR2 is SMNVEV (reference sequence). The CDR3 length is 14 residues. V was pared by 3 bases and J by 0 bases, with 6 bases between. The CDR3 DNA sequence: TGTGCCAGCAGTTTTCACAATAGCAATCAGCCCCAGCATTTT. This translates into CASSFHNSNQPQHF.

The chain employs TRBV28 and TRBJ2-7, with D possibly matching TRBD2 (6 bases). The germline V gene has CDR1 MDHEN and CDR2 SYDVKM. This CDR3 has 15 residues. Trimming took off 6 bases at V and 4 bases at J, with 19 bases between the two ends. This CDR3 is CASRKLGRERYEQYF. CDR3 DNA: TGTGCCAGCAGGAAGCTTGGGCGGGAAAGGTACGAGCAGTACTTC.

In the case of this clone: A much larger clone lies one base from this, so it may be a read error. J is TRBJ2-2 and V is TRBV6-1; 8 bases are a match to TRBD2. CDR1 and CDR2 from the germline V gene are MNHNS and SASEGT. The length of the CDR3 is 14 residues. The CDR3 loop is CASISGTNTGELLF. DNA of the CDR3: TGTGCCAGCATTAGCGGGACGAACACCGGGGAGCTGCTTTTT.

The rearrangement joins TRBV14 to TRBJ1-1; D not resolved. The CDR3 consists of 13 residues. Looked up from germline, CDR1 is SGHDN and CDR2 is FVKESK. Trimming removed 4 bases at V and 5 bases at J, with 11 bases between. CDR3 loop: CASSPRQQTEAFF. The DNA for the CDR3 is TGTGCCAGCAGCCCGAGACAACAAACTGAAGCTTTCTTT.

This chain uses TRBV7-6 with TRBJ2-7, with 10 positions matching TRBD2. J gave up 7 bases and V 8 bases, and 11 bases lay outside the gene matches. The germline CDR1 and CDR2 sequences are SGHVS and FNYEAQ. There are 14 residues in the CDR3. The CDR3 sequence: CASGSGRPTGEQYF. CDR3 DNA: TGTGCCAGCGGTAGCGGGAGGCCCACGGGGGAGCAGTACTTC.

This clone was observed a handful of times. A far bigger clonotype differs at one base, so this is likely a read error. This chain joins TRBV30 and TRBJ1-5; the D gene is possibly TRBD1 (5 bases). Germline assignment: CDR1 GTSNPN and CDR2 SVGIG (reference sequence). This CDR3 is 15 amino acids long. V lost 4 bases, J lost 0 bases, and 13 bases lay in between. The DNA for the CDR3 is TGTGCCTGGAACGAGGGACGCCCTAGCAATCAGCCCCAGCATTTT. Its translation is CAWNEGRPSNQPQHF.

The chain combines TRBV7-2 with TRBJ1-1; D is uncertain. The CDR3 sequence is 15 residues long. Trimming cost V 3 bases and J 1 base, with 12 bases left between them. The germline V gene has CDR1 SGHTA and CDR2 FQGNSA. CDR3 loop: CASSLDKTQNTEAFF. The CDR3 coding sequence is TGTGCCAGCAGCTTGGATAAGACACAGAACACTGAAGCTTTCTTT.

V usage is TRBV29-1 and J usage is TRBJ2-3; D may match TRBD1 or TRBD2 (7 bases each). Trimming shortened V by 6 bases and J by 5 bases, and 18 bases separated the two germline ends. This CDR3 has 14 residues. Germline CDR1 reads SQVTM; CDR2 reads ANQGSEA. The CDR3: CSVNQGGSIDTQYF. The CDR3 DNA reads TGCAGCGTCAACCAGGGGGGGAGTATAGATACGCAGTATTTT.

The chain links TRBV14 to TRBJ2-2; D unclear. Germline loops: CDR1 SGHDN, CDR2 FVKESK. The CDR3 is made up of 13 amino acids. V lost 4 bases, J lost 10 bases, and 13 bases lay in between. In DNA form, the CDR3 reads TGTGCCAGCAGCCGCTTCGGTGTTAAGGAGCTGTTTTTT. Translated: CASSRFGVKELFF.

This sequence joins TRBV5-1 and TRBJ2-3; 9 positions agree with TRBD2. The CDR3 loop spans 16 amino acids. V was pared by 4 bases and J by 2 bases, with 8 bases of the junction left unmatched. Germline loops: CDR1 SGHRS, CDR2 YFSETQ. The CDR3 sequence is CASSKGLATNTDTQYF. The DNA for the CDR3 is TGCGCCAGCAGCAAAGGACTAGCGACGAACACAGATACGCAGTATTTT.

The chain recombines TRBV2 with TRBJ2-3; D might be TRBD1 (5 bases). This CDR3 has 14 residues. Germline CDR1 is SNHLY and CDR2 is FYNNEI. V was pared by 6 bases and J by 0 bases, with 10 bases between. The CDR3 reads CASSPRGSTDTQYF. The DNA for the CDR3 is TGTGCCAGCAGCCCTAGGGGAAGCACAGATACGCAGTATTTT.

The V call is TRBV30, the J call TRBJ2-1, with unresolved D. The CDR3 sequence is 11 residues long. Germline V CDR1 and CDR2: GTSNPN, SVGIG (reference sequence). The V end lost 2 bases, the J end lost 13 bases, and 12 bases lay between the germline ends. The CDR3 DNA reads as TGTGCCTGGAGTTTACTTTCCGTTCAGTTCTTC. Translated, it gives CAWSLLSVQFF. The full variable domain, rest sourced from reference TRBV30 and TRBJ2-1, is SQTIHQWPATLVQPVGSPLSLECTVEGTSNPNLYWYRQAAGRGLQLLFYSVGIGQISSEVPQNLSASRPQDRQFILSSKKLLLSDSGFYLCAWSLLSVQFFGPGTRLTVL.